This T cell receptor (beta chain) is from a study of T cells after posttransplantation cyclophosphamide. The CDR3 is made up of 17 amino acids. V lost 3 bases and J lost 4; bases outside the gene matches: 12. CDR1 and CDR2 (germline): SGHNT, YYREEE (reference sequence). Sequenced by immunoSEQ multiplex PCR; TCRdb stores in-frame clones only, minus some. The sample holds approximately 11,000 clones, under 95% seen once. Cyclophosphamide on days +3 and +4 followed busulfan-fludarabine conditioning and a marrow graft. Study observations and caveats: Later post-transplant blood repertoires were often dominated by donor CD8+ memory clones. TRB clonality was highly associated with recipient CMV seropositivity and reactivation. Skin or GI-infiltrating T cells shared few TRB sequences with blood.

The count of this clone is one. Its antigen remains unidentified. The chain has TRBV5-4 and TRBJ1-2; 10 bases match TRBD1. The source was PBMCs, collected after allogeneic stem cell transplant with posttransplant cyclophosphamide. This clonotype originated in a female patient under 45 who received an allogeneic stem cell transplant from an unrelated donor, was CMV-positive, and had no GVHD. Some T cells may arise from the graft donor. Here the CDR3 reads CASSSTDRGLESYGYTF. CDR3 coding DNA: TGTGCCAGCAGCTCTACCGACAGGGGGCTAGAGAGCTATGGCTACACCTTC.